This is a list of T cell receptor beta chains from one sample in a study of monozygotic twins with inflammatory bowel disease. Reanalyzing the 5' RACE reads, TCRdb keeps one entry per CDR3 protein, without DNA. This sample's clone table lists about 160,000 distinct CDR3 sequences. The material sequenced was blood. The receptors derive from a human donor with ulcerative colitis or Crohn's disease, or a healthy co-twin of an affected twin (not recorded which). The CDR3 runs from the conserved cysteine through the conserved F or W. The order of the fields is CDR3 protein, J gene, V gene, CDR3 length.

CDR3 protein: CASSPRTEIGELFF; J gene: TRBJ2-2; V gene: TRBV7-6; CDR3 length: 14
CDR3 protein: CSVEDRSYEQYF; J gene: TRBJ2-7; V gene: TRBV29-1; CDR3 length: 12
CDR3 protein: CSAREGTGGNTIYF; J gene: TRBJ1-3; V gene: TRBV20-1; CDR3 length: 14
CDR3 protein: CSATGYNEQFF; J gene: TRBJ2-1; V gene: TRBV20-1; CDR3 length: 11
CDR3 protein: CSATLDGGELFF; J gene: TRBJ2-2; V gene: TRBV20-1; CDR3 length: 12
CDR3 protein: CASSPIKRNQPQHF; J gene: TRBJ1-5; V gene: TRBV28; CDR3 length: 14
CDR3 protein: CASSGRETNTEAFF; J gene: TRBJ1-1; V gene: TRBV7-8; CDR3 length: 14
CDR3 protein: CASSAQTASGNTIYF; J gene: TRBJ1-3; V gene: TRBV5-1; CDR3 length: 15
CDR3 protein: CASSYERDYEQYF; J gene: TRBJ2-7; V gene: TRBV6-2/TRBV6-3; CDR3 length: 13
CDR3 protein: CASSRAGGLTDTQYF; J gene: TRBJ2-3; V gene: TRBV5-1; CDR3 length: 15
CDR3 protein: CASSDYETQYF; J gene: TRBJ2-5; V gene: TRBV2; CDR3 length: 11
CDR3 protein: CSATGTENTEAFF; J gene: TRBJ1-1; V gene: TRBV20-1; CDR3 length: 13
CDR3 protein: CASSLGGAYNEQFF; J gene: TRBJ2-1; V gene: TRBV5-1; CDR3 length: 14
CDR3 protein: CASSADSGGAYEQYF; J gene: TRBJ2-7; V gene: TRBV11-2; CDR3 length: 15
CDR3 protein: CASSRQGREKLFF; J gene: TRBJ1-4; V gene: TRBV12-3/TRBV12-4; CDR3 length: 13
CDR3 protein: CASSVTGATDTQYF; J gene: TRBJ2-3; V gene: TRBV11-1; CDR3 length: 14
CDR3 protein: CATSRDLSSGETQYF; J gene: TRBJ2-5; V gene: TRBV15; CDR3 length: 15
CDR3 protein: CASSSQGLPNEKLFF; J gene: TRBJ1-4; V gene: TRBV6-1; CDR3 length: 15
CDR3 protein: CASSLRRGGHQIFAGELFF; J gene: TRBJ2-2; V gene: TRBV5-4; CDR3 length: 19
CDR3 protein: CSAGGRPTYEQYF; J gene: TRBJ2-7; V gene: TRBV20-1; CDR3 length: 13
CDR3 protein: CASSTRDRVFYEQFF; J gene: TRBJ2-1; V gene: TRBV21-1; CDR3 length: 15
CDR3 protein: CASSLWTGMSGYTF; J gene: TRBJ1-2; V gene: TRBV28; CDR3 length: 14
CDR3 protein: CSVEDPGMEQFF; J gene: TRBJ2-1; V gene: TRBV29-1; CDR3 length: 12
CDR3 protein: CASSYSMAEGNEQFF; J gene: TRBJ2-1; V gene: TRBV6-2/TRBV6-3; CDR3 length: 15
CDR3 protein: CASSSRLGGQGAFVGANVLTF; J gene: TRBJ2-6; V gene: TRBV9; CDR3 length: 21
CDR3 protein: CASSLLGDYEQYF; J gene: TRBJ2-7; V gene: TRBV5-1; CDR3 length: 13
CDR3 protein: CSANRLAGLSSYNEQFF; J gene: TRBJ2-1; V gene: TRBV20-1; CDR3 length: 17
CDR3 protein: CASSLWLEKDTQYF; J gene: TRBJ2-3; V gene: TRBV11-2; CDR3 length: 14
CDR3 protein: CASSQLALGTGENIQYF; J gene: TRBJ2-4; V gene: TRBV5-1; CDR3 length: 17
CDR3 protein: CASSQEEGTSSSYNEQFF; J gene: TRBJ2-1; V gene: TRBV4-2; CDR3 length: 18
CDR3 protein: CASLRAGGSYEQYF; J gene: TRBJ2-7; V gene: TRBV10-3; CDR3 length: 14
CDR3 protein: CASSCPSYNEQFF; J gene: TRBJ2-1; V gene: TRBV6-5; CDR3 length: 13
CDR3 protein: CASSLGDSRGSGYTF; J gene: TRBJ1-2; V gene: TRBV7-2; CDR3 length: 15
CDR3 protein: CASSFDRKGNEQFF; J gene: TRBJ2-1; V gene: TRBV5-4; CDR3 length: 14
CDR3 protein: CASSTPWRQTLHF; J gene: TRBJ1-6; V gene: TRBV7-2; CDR3 length: 13
CDR3 protein: CASSLRQGKDTEAFF; J gene: TRBJ1-1; V gene: TRBV7-9; CDR3 length: 15